This TCR beta chain was sequenced for a study of T cells in Graves' hyperthyroidism and ophthalmopathy. The V end lost 5 bases, the J end lost 1 base, and 12 bases lay between the germline ends. CDR1 and CDR2 from the germline V gene are LNHDA and SQIVND (reference sequence). The CDR3 has 14 residues. RNA transcripts gave rise to amplified TCR beta CDR3 regions. The HTBI primer set was used in a first-round RT-PCR of the TCR CDR3. MiXCR, run by TCRdb on the multiplex PCR reads, gives a single entry per CDR3 protein. The profile covers about 700,000 distinct CDR3 sequences, with 14% appearing a single time and 10% to 13% taken by the ten largest. Clinical symptoms, serum thyroxine and TRAb, thyroid ultrasound and orbital computed tomography were used for the diagnoses.

The V call is TRBV19, the J call TRBJ2-7; TRBD1 is a possible D gene (5 bases). This TCR was recovered from a woman younger than 30 with Graves' hyperthyroidism. Sequencing used blood. The CDR3 region is CASSWSQGSYEQYF. CDR3 DNA sequence: TGTGCCAGTAGTTGGTCTCAGGGATCCTACGAGCAGTACTTC.